These 14 T cell receptor beta chains share one sample of origin, sequenced in a study of beta chain features in type 1 diabetes. The sequenced template was cDNA made from the entire isolated RNA. Produced via immunoSEQ multiplex PCR; TCRdb's table is partial and in-frame only. This sample carries a few hundred thousand clones, approximately 28% of them seen once, and the ten largest clones take around 0.065%. The sequenced sample consisted of naive CD4+ T cells from blood. The receptor source for this set is a man in his late teens or twenties in good health.

This clone was seen a few times. The chain is built from TRBV7-2 and TRBJ2-3, with 9 nucleotides matching TRBD1. Trimming took 5 bases from V and 5 from J; bases not matched to a gene: 8. This CDR3 has 15 residues. Germline CDR1 is SGHTA and CDR2 is FQGNSA. CDR3 loop: CASSLQGAHRDTQYF. DNA of the CDR3: TGTGCCAGCAGCCTACAGGGGGCGCATAGAGATACGCAGTATTTT. Looking up the rest from reference TRBV7-2 and TRBJ2-3 gives the full variable domain: GAGVSQSPSNKVTEKGKDVELRCDPISGHTALYWYRQSLGQGLEFLIYFQGNSAPDKSGLPSDRFSAERTGGSVSTLTIQRTQQEDSAVYLCASSLQGAHRDTQYFGPGTRLTVL.

Concerning this clone itself: At one end the junction does not follow the germline gene, possibly because of a read error. The gene calls are TRBV30 and TRBJ1-1; D gene uncertain. Germline V gene lookup returns CDR1 GTSNPN and CDR2 SVGIG (reference sequence). This CDR3 comprises 13 residues. CDR3 region: CSWSVNENTEAFF. In nucleotides, the CDR3 is TGTTCCTGGAGTGTGAACGAGAACACTGAAGCTTTCTTT.

The chain carries TRBV5-6 and TRBJ2-5; D gene ambiguous. V was trimmed by 2 bases and J by 2 bases, leaving 10 bases between them. Germline V gene lookup returns CDR1 SGHDT and CDR2 YYEEEE. The CDR3 loop spans 14 amino acids. The CDR3 nucleotides are TGTGCCAGCAGCTTTGCATTGGGACAAGAGACCCAGTACTTC. Its protein is CASSFALGQETQYF.

This clone has only a few counts. The chain carries TRBV15 and TRBJ1-4; no firm D call. Trimming pared 0 bases from V and 7 bases from J, leaving 9 bases between. This CDR3 has 14 amino acids. The germline V gene encodes CDR1 LNHNV and CDR2 YYDKDF (reference sequence). This CDR3 reads CATSRERVPEKLFF. CDR3 in DNA: TGTGCCACCAGCAGAGAGCGGGTCCCTGAAAAACTGTTTTTT.

The genes are TRBV30 and TRBJ2-3, with 9 bases aligning to TRBD1. Germline CDR1 and CDR2: GTSNPN and SVGIG (reference sequence). This CDR3 spans 16 amino acids. V shed 1 base, J shed 0 bases, and the junction held 5 bases outside the gene matches. The CDR3 protein is CAWSGNRGPSTDTQYF. In nucleotides, the CDR3 is TGTGCCTGGAGTGGAAACAGGGGGCCTAGCACAGATACGCAGTATTTT.

The chain couples TRBV30 to TRBJ1-1; unclear D gene. Germline CDR1 reads GTSNPN; CDR2 reads SVGIG (reference sequence). V gave up 6 bases and J gave up 0 bases, with 2 bases separating them. This CDR3 is built from 10 residues. As DNA, the CDR3 is TGTGCCTGCATGAACACTGAAGCTTTCTTT. Translated: CACMNTEAFF.

This chain uses TRBV10-3 with TRBJ2-7; maybe TRBD2 (5 bases). The CDR3 length is 14 residues. Germline loops: CDR1 ENHRY, CDR2 SYGVKD. Trimming removed 4 bases at V and 3 bases at J, with 13 bases between. The CDR3 DNA reads TGTGCCATCAGTGCTGTTAGCGCCAACTACGAGCAGTACTTC. Its protein is CAISAVSANYEQYF.

This clone was seen a handful of times. V and J are TRBV29-1 and TRBJ2-7, with a tentative D call TRBD1 (6 bases). The CDR3 is 16 amino acids. Germline lookup yields CDR1 SQVTM and CDR2 ANQGSEA. V was cut by 7 bases and J by 2 bases, with 24 bases left in between. In DNA, the CDR3 is TGCAGCGCTAATGCGTGGAACCGGGACAAGGCCTACGAGCAGTACTTC. Its translation is CSANAWNRDKAYEQYF.

The V and J genes are TRBV30 and TRBJ1-5; 8 positions agree with TRBD1. Trimming took 1 base from V and 2 from J; bases not matched to a gene: 10. The length of the CDR3 is 17 residues. Germline V lookup: CDR1 GTSNPN, CDR2 SVGIG (reference sequence). CDR3 loop: CAWSGTGTGRGNQPQHF. CDR3 bases: TGTGCCTGGAGTGGGACAGGGACGGGACGGGGCAATCAGCCCCAGCATTTT.

The chain recombines TRBV19 with TRBJ1-1; D is possibly TRBD1 (6 bases). The CDR3 has 17 amino acids. The V end was cut by 2 bases, the J end by 4 bases, with 20 bases between. Germline lookup yields CDR1 LNHDA and CDR2 SQIVND (reference sequence). The CDR3 region is CASSIRQGRVVATEAFF. The DNA of the CDR3 is TGTGCCAGTAGTATACGGCAGGGGCGCGTAGTAGCCACTGAAGCTTTCTTT.

This clone was observed a handful of times. The chain links TRBV25-1 to TRBJ2-1; either TRBD1 or TRBD2 may supply D (6 bases each). The V end was cut by 5 bases, the J end by 6 bases, with 14 bases between. CDR1 is MGHDK, CDR2 SYGVNS, per germline. CDR3 size: 14 residues. CDR3 in DNA: TGTGCCAGCAGTATCCCCAGGGGAGGCAATGAGCAGTTCTTC. Its protein product is CASSIPRGGNEQFF.

The V gene is TRBV2, the J gene TRBJ1-1, with D maybe TRBD1 (5 bases). The V end was cut by 5 bases, the J end by 1 base, with 8 bases between. Germline V lookup: CDR1 SNHLY, CDR2 FYNNEI. This CDR3 spans 13 amino acids. Here the CDR3 DNA reads TGTGCCAGCAGTTATGACAGGAACACTGAAGCTTTCTTT. Protein sequence: CASSYDRNTEAFF.

This clone has more than one count but fewer than ten. The genes are TRBV18 and TRBJ1-1, with D hard to call. The germline V gene has CDR1 KGHSH and CDR2 LQKENI. The V and J ends lost 3 bases and 1 base respectively, with 12 bases between them. This CDR3 spans 15 amino acids. The CDR3 region has the DNA TGTGCCAGCTCACCGCAACACGGTTGGAACACTGAAGCTTTCTTT. Translating it yields CASSPQHGWNTEAFF.

The chain couples TRBV7-9 to TRBJ2-7; TRBD1 might be the D (6 bases). The V end was cut by 5 bases, the J end by 6 bases, with 11 bases between. The length of the CDR3 is 12 residues. Germline V gene data show CDR1 as SEHNR and CDR2 as FQNEAQ (reference sequence). CDR3 sequence: CASSAQGFEQYF. The CDR3 coding sequence is TGTGCCAGCAGCGCCCAGGGGTTCGAGCAGTACTTC.